Included here is one T cell receptor (beta chain) sequence, with context. No antigen is known for it. No per-base quality is available; no much larger clone lies one base away. These data belong to a study of regulatory T cells in long-lasting Graves disease (dated by TCRdb to about 2021). Some background on the complete study: To count as having persistent Graves' disease, a patient had to have received antithyroid drug treatment for over 5 years with TSH receptor autoantibodies remaining persistently positive. The study was conducted in China and was registered as a clinical trial. Persistent Graves' disease patients in the clinical cohort had taken antithyroid drugs for about 9.7 years on average. A total of roughly 35 samples underwent TCR sequencing: about 13 from persistent and about 20 from newly diagnosed Graves' disease patients. Peripheral blood TCR sequencing and RNA sequencing compared persistent Graves' disease patients with newly diagnosed Graves' disease patients. Overall study outcomes, separate from this receptor: Compared with newly diagnosed patients, persistent Graves' disease patients had lower TCR Shannon entropy and fewer highly expanded clones, which suggests clonal expansion. Peripheral blood alone was examined, since thyroid tissue, which constituted the primary lesion, could not be accessed. As a limitation, the authors acknowledged that the small sample size may reduce accuracy. Sequencing and analysis were restricted to the TCR beta chain. Patients with persistent disease shared more public clonotypes (approximately 2,500) than newly diagnosed patients did (approximately 990).

Library preparation used multiplex PCR. Data came from an Illumina HiSeq 4000. iRepertoire HTBI primers and Arm-PCR amplification of CDR3 regions were used to construct TCR beta libraries. PCR products were gel purified before sequencing. The published analysis was carried out like this. A total of roughly 58 TRBV and 14 TRBJ segments were identified across samples and were used for gene usage analysis of CDR3 amino acid clonotypes. COPE and FqMerger were used to merge the filtered high-quality paired reads into contigs. BLAST was used to align contigs to the IMGT TRBV, TRBD and TRBJ reference genes, and CDR3 was defined following IMGT. Any clonotype with a frequency above 0.1% was counted as a highly expanded clone. Shannon entropy served as the measure of repertoire diversity, while the Gini coefficient captured V-J evenness. Clonotypes shared by more than one individual were considered public. Through fastp at Q25 and MiXCR, TCRdb rebuilt clones from the public reads, retaining in-frame beta chains. Rows with a matching CDR3 protein are joined into one entry that keeps the most common DNA and genes. The authors' filters were not applied to this entry. Here the sample has roughly 450,000 distinct CDR3 sequences; roughly a quarter occur a single time. The ten largest clones capture about a quarter of the sample.

Sample time point, as interpreted from the label and publication: persistent/refractory GD, antithyroid drugs over 5 years with positive TRAb. For both TCR sequencing and RNA sequencing, RNA was extracted from PBMCs in TRIzol. The diagnosis of Graves' disease was made according to American Thyroid Association guidelines. Patients were recruited from an endocrinology department in Xi'an, China. Each patient gave about 8.1 milliliters of peripheral blood, collected in an EDTA anticoagulant tube. PBMCs were isolated by Ficoll Paque Plus density gradient separation without further T cell sorting. An Agilent 2100 Bioanalyzer and agarose gel were used to assess RNA quality, and a NanoDrop 2000 was used to measure RNA concentration. The sequence was collected from a female donor with Graves disease. The material sequenced was peripheral blood mononuclear cells (PBMCs), taken when the disease was refractory, from a patient treated with antithyroid drugs.

The CDR3 sequence is CASSPLGAQGAPYGYTF. The sequence in DNA is TGTGCCAGCAGCCCACTAGGGGCACAGGGGGCCCCCTATGGCTACACCTTC. The V gene is TRBV7-9 and the J gene is TRBJ1-2; 9 nucleotides in the junction match TRBD1. The germline V gene encodes CDR1 SEHNR and CDR2 FQNEAQ (reference sequence). Counted from cysteine to phenylalanine, this CDR3 has 17 amino acids. Only CDR3 DNA is held: 51 bases, read in frame from base 1. Trimming accounts for 5 bases at V and 4 bases at J, while the number of junction bases matched to no gene is 14.